These 16 T cell receptor beta chains share one sample of origin, sequenced in a study of shared clonotypes between healthy human individuals. Assay: immunoSEQ multiplex PCR; the TCRdb copy retains only in-frame clones and omits some. This table holds just over 2,000,000 clones, roughly 94% found once. The sample consisted of naive CD4+ T cells sorted from blood. As to subset: CD45RA+ positively selected. These receptors were collected from a man between 18 and 35 years old in good health.

The CDR3 sequence: CASSEGRSQGRDGYTF. The CDR3 DNA sequence: TGTGCCAGCAGTGAAGGTCGATCACAGGGGCGGGATGGCTACACCTTC. This chain uses TRBV2 with TRBJ1-2; 7 bases are a match to TRBD1. This CDR3 region has 16 residues. Germline V gene lookup returns CDR1 SNHLY and CDR2 FYNNEI. The V gene end was trimmed by 1 base and the J gene end by 6 bases; junction bases not matched to a gene: 11.

This clone was seen once. The genes are TRBV7-2 and TRBJ1-2; maybe TRBD1 (5 bases). This CDR3 has 15 residues. V was pared by 5 bases and J by 5 bases, with 18 bases between. The germline V gene encodes CDR1 SGHTA and CDR2 FQGNSA. CDR3 nucleotides: TGTGCCAGCAGCGGGGGGGACCGTCGGAGGTATGGCTACACCTTC. Translating gives CASSGGDRRRYGYTF.

The V and J genes are TRBV7-2 and TRBJ2-1, with 9 positions matching TRBD2. The germline V gene encodes CDR1 SGHTA and CDR2 FQGNSA. The CDR3 is made up of 16 amino acids. The ends lost 6 bases at V and 0 bases at J; junction bases unmatched: 6. DNA for the CDR3: TGTGCCAGCAGTCTTAGCGGGGGCCCCTCCTACAATGAGCAGTTCTTC. It specifies CASSLSGGPSYNEQFF.

This clone has only one observation. The V call is TRBV7-2, the J call TRBJ2-2; D possibly corresponds to TRBD2 (6 bases). Germline V gives CDR1 SGHTA, CDR2 FQGNSA. CDR3 size: 14 residues. V was trimmed by 5 bases and J by 9 bases, leaving 16 bases between them. The CDR3 bases are TGTGCCAGCAGCCAGGAGGGCCCAGGGAGGGAGCTGTTTTTT. As protein: CASSQEGPGRELFF.

Of note for this clone: Relative to the germline gene, one junction end is altered; a read error may explain this. The gene calls are TRBV7-8 and TRBJ2-7, with 8 bases matching TRBD2. The V gene's germline CDR1 is SGHVS and CDR2 FQNEAQ. The CDR3 contains 15 residues. CDR3 loop: CASTLVGGASYEQYF. DNA for the CDR3: TGTGCCAGCACCCTAGTCGGGGGGGCCTCCTACGAGCAGTATTTC. Using reference TRBV7-8 and TRBJ2-7 for the parts outside the CDR3, the full variable domain is GAGVSQSPRYKVAKRGQDVALRCDPISGHVSLFWYQQALGQGPEFLTYFQNEAQLDKSGLPSDRFFAERPEGSVSTLKIQRTQQEDSAVYLCASTLVGGASYEQYFGPGTRLTVT.

Comment on this clone: The same CDR3 also results from other DNA sequences found in this sample. This chain uses TRBV5-1 with TRBJ2-2; D remains ambiguous. This CDR3 is 14 amino acids long. V was shortened by 3 bases and J by 2 bases, with 8 bases between the two germline ends. Germline CDR1 SGHRS, CDR2 YFSETQ. The CDR3: CASSSGPNTGELFF. The CDR3 DNA reads TGCGCCAGCAGCTCCGGACCCAACACCGGGGAGCTGTTTTTT.

V usage is TRBV30 and J usage is TRBJ1-2, with 9 bases fitting TRBD1. The germline V gene encodes CDR1 GTSNPN and CDR2 SVGIG (reference sequence). J lost 2 bases, V lost 1 base, and 5 bases had no gene match. The CDR3 has 15 residues. CDR3 sequence (DNA): TGTGCCTGGAGTGCCGGGACAGGGTGGAACTATGGCTACACCTTC. It is translated as CAWSAGTGWNYGYTF.

In nucleotides, the CDR3 is TGTGCCAGCTCCAGGGACAGTCTCTACGAGCAGTACTTC. Translating it yields CASSRDSLYEQYF. The chain couples TRBV5-4 to TRBJ2-7, with 7 bases fitting TRBD1. The CDR3 covers 13 residues. CDR1 is SGHNT, CDR2 YYREEE, per germline (reference sequence). Germline trimming cut 7 bases from V and 3 bases from J; bases unmatched to any gene: 7.

V usage is TRBV5-4 and J usage is TRBJ1-3; D is ambiguous. V lost 2 bases, J lost 4 bases, and 7 bases lay in between. This CDR3 is built from 13 residues. CDR1 and CDR2 (germline): SGHNT, YYREEE (reference sequence). This CDR3 reads CASSFAPGNTIYF. The CDR3 coding sequence is TGTGCCAGCAGCTTCGCCCCGGGAAACACCATATATTTT.

The CDR3 reads CASSPAGTSTDTQYF. The CDR3 region has the DNA TGTGCCAGCAGCCCGGCCGGGACTTCCACAGATACGCAGTATTTT. The rearrangement uses TRBV2 and TRBJ2-3, with a tentative D call TRBD2 (6 bases). CDR3 length: 15 amino acids. Trimming took off 6 bases at V and 2 bases at J, with 15 bases between the two ends. In germline, CDR1 is SNHLY, CDR2 FYNNEI.

The CDR3 bases are TGTGCCAGCATCCCGACCCTTCTAGCGGGGGGGCCTTACGAGCAGTACTTC. Protein product: CASIPTLLAGGPYEQYF. The chain uses TRBV28 and TRBJ2-7; TRBD2 matches 12 bases. J lost 4 bases, V lost 7 bases, and 14 bases had no gene match. Germline loops: CDR1 MDHEN, CDR2 SYDVKM. The CDR3 runs to 17 residues.

V and J are TRBV5-1 and TRBJ1-5; D unresolved. The germline gives CDR1 SGHRS, CDR2 YFSETQ. V gave up 4 bases and J gave up 7 bases, with 12 bases separating them. This CDR3 has 13 residues. CDR3 DNA: TGCGCCAGCAGCGACGCCCCGGGACAGCCCCAGCATTTT. Its protein is CASSDAPGQPQHF.

The rearrangement links TRBV5-1 to TRBJ2-7, with 8 bases fitting TRBD1. Germline V lookup: CDR1 SGHRS, CDR2 YFSETQ. The CDR3 length is 15 residues. V lost 4 bases to trimming and J lost 0 bases; unmatched junction nucleotides: 6. CDR3 amino acids: CASSTGQGLSYEQYF. The CDR3 DNA sequence: TGCGCCAGCAGCACCGGACAGGGCCTCTCCTACGAGCAGTACTTC.

V usage is TRBV7-9 and J usage is TRBJ1-5; D is unclear. This CDR3 spans 15 amino acids. V dropped 1 base and J dropped 1 base, with 8 bases sitting between them. Germline assignment: CDR1 SEHNR and CDR2 FQNEAQ (reference sequence). The CDR3 DNA reads TGTGCCAGCAGCTTAGAGGGCCTCAGCAATCAGCCCCAGCATTTT. Translation: CASSLEGLSNQPQHF.

The J gene is TRBJ2-1, the V gene TRBV14; no definite D call. The germline V gene encodes CDR1 SGHDN and CDR2 FVKESK. The CDR3 runs to 12 residues. Trimming left V 2 bases short and J 6 bases short, with 5 bases between. The chain's CDR3 is CASSQPANEQFF. DNA for the CDR3: TGTGCCAGCAGCCAACCAGCCAATGAGCAGTTCTTC.

The genes are TRBV5-4 and TRBJ2-2, with 7 nucleotides matching TRBD1. Looked up from germline, CDR1 is SGHNT and CDR2 is YYREEE (reference sequence). The CDR3 sequence is 15 residues long. J gave up 3 bases and V 4 bases, and 6 bases lay outside the gene matches. The CDR3 DNA follows: TGTGCCAGCAGCGTGGAGACAGGGTACACCGGGGAGCTGTTTTTT. Its translation is CASSVETGYTGELFF.